Reported below is one TCR beta chain. The antigen is undetermined. This sample was included in a study of cytomegalovirus exposure and HLA in healthy donors. The study's findings and limits: There were a few CMV-associated chains whose specificity for CMV antigens was confirmed in vitro. Overall, approximately 150 TCR beta chains were annotated as cytomegalovirus-associated. A further, later analysis showed that HLA-associated TCR beta chains (compared with equally common others) were more clonally expanded. Later work found most CMV-associated TCR beta chains apparently HLA-restricted.

PCR primers comprised 60 Vbeta and 13 Jbeta primers. Method: immunoSEQ multiplex PCR; TCRdb's copy keeps in-frame clones and lacks some. Of approximately 190,000 clones in the sample, 75% to 90% are singletons; the top ten hold 6.3%. The CDR3 has 13 amino acids. CDR1 SGHRS and CDR2 YFSETQ come from the germline V gene. Trimming cost V 3 bases and J 2 bases, with 9 bases left between them. The chain combines TRBV5-1 with TRBJ2-7; a weak D match, TRBD2 (6 bases). The material sequenced was PBMCs. The clonotype originates from a man aged 35 to 55 in good health and CMV-seropositive. The CDR3 region is CASSWGGPYEQYF. The CDR3 DNA is TGCGCCAGCAGCTGGGGAGGCCCCTACGAGCAGTACTTC.